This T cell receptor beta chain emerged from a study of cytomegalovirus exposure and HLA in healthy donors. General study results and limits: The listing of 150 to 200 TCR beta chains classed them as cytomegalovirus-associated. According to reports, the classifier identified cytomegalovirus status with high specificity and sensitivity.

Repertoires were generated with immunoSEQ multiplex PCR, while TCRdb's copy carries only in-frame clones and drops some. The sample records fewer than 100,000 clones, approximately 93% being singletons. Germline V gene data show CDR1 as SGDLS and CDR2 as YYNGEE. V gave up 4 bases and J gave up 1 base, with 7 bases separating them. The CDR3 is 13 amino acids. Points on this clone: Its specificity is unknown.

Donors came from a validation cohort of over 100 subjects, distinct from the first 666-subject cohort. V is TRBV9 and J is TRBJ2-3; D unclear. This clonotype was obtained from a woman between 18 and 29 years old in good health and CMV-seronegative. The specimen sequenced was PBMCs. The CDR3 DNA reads TGTGCCAGCAGCTCCTCCGGCACAGATACGCAGTATTTT. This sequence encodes CASSSSGTDTQYF.